Listed here are 19 T cell receptor beta chains from one sample, sequenced in a study of human CD8 memory T cell subsets. Sequencing libraries of TCR beta were made by UMI-labeled 5' RACE. TCRdb reanalyzed the 5' RACE reads and collapses them to one entry per CDR3 protein, without DNA. This sample's table has about 10,000 distinct CDR3 sequences. Sequences were obtained from CD8+ T cells from PBMCs. The receptors here all came from a human donor in good health.

The genes are TRBV10-2 and TRBJ2-3. Germline V gene sequence: CDR1 WSHSY, CDR2 SAAADI. The CDR3 loop spans 15 amino acids. The CDR3 reads CASSDGFSRTDTQYF.

This chain joins TRBV5-5 and TRBJ2-2. There are 14 residues in the CDR3. Germline assignment: CDR1 SGHKS and CDR2 YYEKEE (reference sequence). The CDR3 spells CASSWRWDTGELFF.

J is TRBJ2-3 and V is TRBV10-3; as DNA is missing, the TRBD2 call by TCRdb cannot be tested. This CDR3 has 17 amino acids. CDR1 ENHRY and CDR2 SYGVKD come from the germline V gene. CDR3 sequence: CAISESSGRGAADTQYF.

The V call is TRBV2, the J call TRBJ2-2; TCRdb proposes TRBD1, but this gene call is untestable without DNA. Germline V gives CDR1 SNHLY, CDR2 FYNNEI. This CDR3 spans 15 amino acids. CDR3 loop: CASSGTGAVTGELFF.

V gene TRBV15 combines with J gene TRBJ2-5; TCRdb selects TRBD1, and the lack of DNA leaves this call unchecked. CDR1 and CDR2 from the germline V gene are LNHNV and YYDKDF (reference sequence). This CDR3 has 15 amino acids. The CDR3 sequence: CATSRGRGLQETQYF.

V usage is TRBV10-2 and J usage is TRBJ1-3; the D gene TCRdb calls, TRBD1, cannot be checked with no DNA. The CDR3 sequence is 15 residues long. The germline CDR1 and CDR2 sequences are WSHSY and SAAADI. Here the CDR3 reads CASSGDRISGNTIYF.

The gene calls are TRBV4-2 and TRBJ1-6. The CDR3 contains 16 residues. Germline lookup yields CDR1 LGHNA and CDR2 YNFKEQ. CDR3: CASSYYRANYNSPLHF.

The rearrangement links TRBV3-1 to TRBJ2-1; no DNA is available, so the TRBD2 call from TCRdb remains unchecked. The CDR3 loop spans 16 amino acids. Per the germline V gene, CDR1 is LGHDT and CDR2 is YNNKEL (reference sequence). CDR3 in amino acids: CASSQGLAGVYNEQFF.

The V and J genes are TRBV9 and TRBJ2-1. CDR3 size: 13 residues. Germline V lookup: CDR1 SGDLS, CDR2 YYNGEE. CDR3 protein: CASSVESYNEQFF.

The chain joins TRBV7-9 to TRBJ2-5; TCRdb's assignment of TRBD2 cannot be checked, as there is no DNA. Germline CDR1 and CDR2: SEHNR and FQNEAQ (reference sequence). The CDR3 has 16 residues. The chain's CDR3 is CASSFSPGTAQETQYF.

The V call is TRBV27, the J call TRBJ2-1; checking the TCRdb D call of TRBD2 is not possible without DNA. The CDR3 totals 14 residues. Germline V gene sequence: CDR1 MNHEY, CDR2 SMNVEV (reference sequence). The CDR3 loop reads CASTPAGGHNEQFF.

This chain uses TRBV28 with TRBJ2-7; TCRdb's D call, TRBD1, is unchecked because there is no DNA. Germline loops: CDR1 MDHEN, CDR2 SYDVKM. The CDR3 spans 15 residues. The CDR3 region is CASNPRDRGRDEQYF.

J is TRBJ2-1 and V is TRBV12-3 or TRBV12-4; the D call of TRBD2 rests on TCRdb alone, since no DNA is present to check it. The CDR3 sequence is 15 residues long. CDR3 amino acids: CASSPGLAGGNEQFF.

The chain is built from TRBV7-8 and TRBJ2-3. Germline CDR1 SGHVS, CDR2 FQNEAQ. This CDR3 region has 14 residues. The CDR3 sequence: CASSRQPSTDTQYF.

V usage is TRBV28 and J usage is TRBJ2-2. Germline CDR1 is MDHEN and CDR2 is SYDVKM. The CDR3 runs to 12 residues. CDR3 amino acids: CASSLRTGELFF.

The V gene is TRBV19, the J gene TRBJ2-7; the TCRdb D gene call, TRBD1, has no DNA to confirm it. Germline V gene lookup returns CDR1 LNHDA and CDR2 SQIVND (reference sequence). The length of the CDR3 is 14 residues. CDR3 sequence reads: CASSAGHPFYEQYF.

This chain links TRBV2 with TRBJ2-3; TCRdb's D call of TRBD2 is untestable without DNA. This CDR3 has 15 amino acids. Germline-derived CDR1 and CDR2 are SNHLY and FYNNEI. The CDR3: CASSALAGTTDTQYF.

The V gene is TRBV28, the J gene TRBJ1-2. Germline lookup yields CDR1 MDHEN and CDR2 SYDVKM. This CDR3 spans 15 amino acids. The CDR3 sequence is CASSLRGSTNYGYTF.

By frequency, this clonotype registers medium-sized. The CDR3 reads CASSLIPGNTEAFF. The J gene is TRBJ1-1, the V gene TRBV7-3; the D call of TRBD1 rests on TCRdb alone, since no DNA is present to check it. The CDR3 covers 14 residues. The germline gives CDR1 SGHTA, CDR2 FQGTGA.